This note documents a single T cell receptor beta chain sequence. Its antigen remains unknown. Sequenced by immunoSEQ multiplex PCR; TCRdb stores in-frame clones only, minus some. This table holds tens of thousands of clones, about 88% found once. The sample is drawn from a study of siplizumab effects on memory and regulatory T cells. Study results and caveats: In controls, roughly 25% of mappable alloreactive CD4+ clones were Treg-derived on average, versus about 69% with siplizumab. Both greater diversity than memory cells and a major contribution to the alloresponse seemed to characterize naive T cells.

V lost 0 bases, J lost 3 bases, and 9 bases lay in between. Germline-derived CDR1 and CDR2 are MGHRA and YSYEKL. The CDR3 has 14 amino acids. The sequence came from a human donor in good health. Sequenced sample: naive CD8+ T cells sorted from blood. The J gene is TRBJ2-7, the V gene TRBV4-1; D is undetermined. The CDR3 bases are TGCGCCAGCAGCCAAGATCTAAAAGGCTACGAGCAGTACTTC. Translation gives CASSQDLKGYEQYF.